This T cell receptor beta chain derives from a study of beta chain features in type 1 diabetes. On this clone: As yet, its antigen is unknown.

The authors obtained over 95% purity in all sorted populations. General study findings and limits: TCRB CDR3s were moderately but significantly shorter in Type 1 diabetes patients in all four CD4+ subsets.

Germline V lookup: CDR1 MNHEY, CDR2 SVGAGI. CDR3 length equals 13 residues. Trimming took off 5 bases at V and 7 bases at J, with 14 bases between the two ends. Every isolated RNA sample was fully reverse transcribed, so sequencing captured expressed TCRB transcripts. TCRdb's table, derived via immunoSEQ multiplex PCR, lists solely in-frame clones and lacks some. The sample carries roughly 260,000 clones, roughly 20% recorded once. This sequence originates from a woman in her thirties or forties with type 1 diabetes. The V gene is TRBV6-5, the J gene TRBJ1-1; maybe TRBD1 (5 bases). The material sequenced was naive CD4+ T cells from blood. CDR3 sequence: CASSAPQGREAFF. CDR3 coding DNA: TGTGCCAGCAGTGCCCCGCAGGGCCGTGAAGCTTTCTTT.